Below, one T cell receptor beta chain is given with its context. The data were obtained in a study of blood T cell repertoires in COVID-19. Study-wide context: COVID-19 samples, acute and convalescent, were from the United States, Italy and Spain.

Two consecutive negative NP/OP PCR tests, clearance, or resolved symptoms defined Cohort 3 recovery. Clones were sequenced by immunoSEQ multiplex PCR, and TCRdb holds only the in-frame ones, with some missing. The sample yields a few hundred thousand clones, 75% to 90% seen once. The sequence came from a woman in her late teens or twenties who had recovered from COVID-19. Material: PBMCs or T cells enriched from blood (not recorded which).

Here the CDR3 DNA reads TGCAGCGTTCGACTGGGGCCCAATTCACCCCTCCACTTT. Its translation is CSVRLGPNSPLHF. V gene TRBV29-1 combines with J gene TRBJ1-6; D possibly corresponds to TRBD1 (5 bases). CDR3 length: 13 amino acids. Germline V CDR1 and CDR2: SQVTM, ANQGSEA. The ends were cut back, 5 bases at V and 7 bases at J, with 12 bases in the middle.